This T cell receptor beta chain stems from a study of molecular identifiers for immune sequencing clone quantification. Study outcomes and limitations: Even with approximately 1 million naive cells present, spiked Jurkat TCR RNA from one cell was reportedly detectable. Whereas clones above 20 RNA copies held under 1% of naive-cell molecules, they held over 97% of effector molecules.

This clonotype was observed many times. Its target is unknown. Sorting recovered naive CD8 T cells on a CD8+CD4-CCR7+CD45RA+ profile. Previously published methods and listed TCR primers were used for the bulk TCR libraries. TCRdb fed the PCR reads into MiXCR, producing one record per CDR3 protein. The sample shows about 640,000 distinct CDR3 sequences, about 20% of them seen only once. The clonotype was recovered from a human donor in good health. Some libraries in this study had Jurkat cell RNA spiked in. Sequencing was done on a sample of naive CD8+ T cells from blood, with Jurkat cell RNA spiked in. Subset: FACS-sorted CD8+CD4-CCR7+CD45RA+ naive T cells.

DNA for the CDR3: TGTGCCAGCAGTTTATCAGGGGAATACCAGCCCCAGCATTTT. Translating it yields CASSLSGEYQPQHF. V gene TRBV27 combines with J gene TRBJ1-5; weak D call: TRBD1 (5 bases). CDR1 is MNHEY, CDR2 SMNVEV, per germline (reference sequence). CDR3 length: 14 amino acids. V lost 0 bases and J 7 bases, leaving 10 bases between the germline ends.